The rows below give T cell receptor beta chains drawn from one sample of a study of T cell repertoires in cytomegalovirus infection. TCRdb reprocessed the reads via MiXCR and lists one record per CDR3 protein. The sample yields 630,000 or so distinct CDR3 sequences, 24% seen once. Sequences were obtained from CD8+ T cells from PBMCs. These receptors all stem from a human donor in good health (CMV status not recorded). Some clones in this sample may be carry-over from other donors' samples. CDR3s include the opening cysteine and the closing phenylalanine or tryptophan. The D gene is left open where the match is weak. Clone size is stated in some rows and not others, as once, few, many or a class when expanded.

CASSFPVGAGSTDTQYF,TGTGCCAGCAGCTTCCCTGTCGGAGCGGGAAGCACAGATACGCAGTATTTT,TRBJ2-3,TRBV7-9,17,many,TRBD2
CASSSPREGMNTGELFF,TGTGCCAGCAGTTCTCCCCGCGAGGGAATGAACACCGGGGAGCTGTTTTTT,TRBJ2-2,TRBV28,17,many,.
CASSLEGASYNEQFF,TGTGCCAGCAGTTTGGAGGGGGCCTCCTACAATGAGCAGTTCTTC,TRBJ2-1,TRBV28,15,many,.
CASTSVRETNTGELFF,TGTGCCAGCACTTCGGTGCGGGAGACGAACACCGGGGAGCTGTTTTTT,TRBJ2-2,TRBV28,16,.,TRBD2
CASRNGVFNEQFF,TGTGCCAGCAGGAACGGGGTATTCAATGAGCAGTTCTTC,TRBJ2-1,TRBV28,13,.,.
CSVEDEGIRETQYF,TGCAGCGTTGAAGATGAGGGGATACGGGAGACCCAGTACTTC,TRBJ2-5,TRBV29-1,14,.,.
CASSAGDSPLHF,TGTGCCAGCAGCGCCGGGGATTCACCCCTCCACTTT,TRBJ1-6,TRBV5-4,12,few,.
CSASQRGFYEQYF,TGCAGTGCTAGCCAGCGGGGGTTTTACGAGCAGTACTTC,TRBJ2-7,TRBV20-1,13,.,TRBD2
CASSQEWRGGPTNEKLFF,TGTGCCAGCAGCCAAGAATGGAGAGGAGGGCCAACTAATGAAAAACTGTTTTTT,TRBJ1-4,TRBV14,18,.,.
CASGFLLPLRDKNTGELFF,TGTGCTAGTGGTTTCCTCCTCCCTCTTCGGGACAAGAACACCGGGGAGCTGTTTTTT,TRBJ2-2,TRBV12-5,19,many,.